These 6 T cell receptor beta chains originate from one sample sequenced in a study. Repertoires were generated with immunoSEQ multiplex PCR, while TCRdb's copy carries only in-frame clones and drops some. The top ten clones hold roughly 10% of a sample with approximately 50,000 clones, approximately 93% of them seen once. Specimen: PBMCs. These receptors were obtained from a man aged 35 to 55 with rheumatoid arthritis.

The V gene is TRBV2, the J gene TRBJ2-2, with 9 bases that match TRBD2. CDR1 is SNHLY, CDR2 FYNNEI, per germline. The junction had 13 bases not matched to a gene; V was cut back by 6 bases and J by 8 bases. CDR3 length equals 16 residues. The CDR3 protein is CASSSGGGRATGELFF. CDR3 nucleotides: TGTGCCAGCAGCTCGGGCGGCGGGAGGGCCACTGGGGAGCTGTTTTTT.

The genes are TRBV14 and TRBJ2-1; the match to TRBD2 covers 10 bases. The CDR3 has 15 amino acids. Germline CDR1 SGHDN, CDR2 FVKESK. J was trimmed by 5 bases and V by 6 bases; bases with no gene match: 7. The CDR3 nucleotides are TGTGCCAGCAGTCGAAGCGGGAGGGCGAACAATGAGCAGTTCTTC. Protein sequence: CASSRSGRANNEQFF.

The V gene is TRBV11-1, the J gene TRBJ2-5; D unresolved. Trimming stripped 5 bases from V and 5 bases from J, with 12 bases between. CDR3 size: 13 residues. Germline V gene sequence: CDR1 SGHAT, CDR2 FQDESV (reference sequence). The CDR3 nucleotides are TGTGCCAGCAGCCCTGAGTTGGGTGAGACCCAGTACTTC. Translating it yields CASSPELGETQYF.

The V call is TRBV5-4, the J call TRBJ1-1; D is unresolved. This CDR3 has 11 amino acids. Trimming left V 10 bases short and J 0 bases short, with 7 bases between. Germline V CDR1 and CDR2: SGHNT, YYREEE (reference sequence). The CDR3 sequence: CAVSVNTEAFF. For the CDR3, the DNA is TGTGCCGTTTCGGTGAACACTGAAGCTTTCTTT.

This CDR3 is CATTTGNGYTF. For the CDR3, the DNA is TGTGCCACCACCACAGGGAATGGCTACACCTTC. The chain joins TRBV11-2 to TRBJ1-2; possibly TRBD1 for D (6 bases). V was trimmed by 10 bases and J by 6 bases, leaving 12 bases between them. This CDR3 comprises 11 residues. The germline V gene encodes CDR1 SGHAT and CDR2 FQNNGV.

The rearrangement links TRBV27 to TRBJ1-6; D might be TRBD1 (5 bases). Germline V gene data show CDR1 as MNHEY and CDR2 as SMNVEV (reference sequence). The ends were cut back, 5 bases at V and 7 bases at J, with 12 bases in the middle. The CDR3 contains 14 residues. The CDR3 sequence: CASSVGHSNSPLHF. DNA of the CDR3: TGTGCCAGCAGTGTCGGACATTCGAATTCACCCCTCCACTTT.